These T cell receptor beta chains were read from a single sample in a study of blood T cells in healthy people across ages. TCRdb independently ran MiXCR on the 5' RACE reads; one entry per CDR3 protein. The sample yields 600,000 to 650,000 distinct CDR3 sequences, about 54% seen once. The sequenced sample was blood. These receptors all stem from a man between 60 and 75 years old in good health. Each CDR3 is given with its conserved first and last residue. The D gene is left open where the match is weak. Part of the rows lack a size; the others show once, few, many or a class for expanded clones.

clone size: few; J gene: TRBJ1-6; V gene: TRBV9; D gene: TRBD1; CDR3 protein: CASSQTGGGNSPLHF; CDR3 DNA: TGTGCCAGCAGCCAAACAGGGGGAGGGAATTCACCCCTCCACTTT
clone size: -; J gene: TRBJ1-2; V gene: TRBV6-6; D gene: -; CDR3 protein: CASSPRAGDYGYTF; CDR3 DNA: TGTGCCAGCAGCCCCAGGGCAGGTGACTATGGCTACACCTTC
clone size: -; J gene: TRBJ1-5; V gene: TRBV12-3/TRBV12-4; D gene: TRBD1; CDR3 protein: CASSLFDYRGKDQPQHF; CDR3 DNA: TGTGCCAGCAGTTTATTCGACTACAGGGGGAAGGATCAGCCCCAGCATTTT
clone size: -; J gene: TRBJ2-6; V gene: TRBV6-5; D gene: -; CDR3 protein: CASQPSGSGANVLTF; CDR3 DNA: TGTGCCAGTCAACCCTCAGGGAGCGGGGCCAACGTCCTGACTTTC
clone size: -; J gene: TRBJ2-7; V gene: TRBV6-6; D gene: -; CDR3 protein: CASSYGGTISYEQYF; CDR3 DNA: TGTGCCAGCAGTTACGGAGGGACCATTTCCTACGAGCAGTACTTC
clone size: few; J gene: TRBJ2-1; V gene: TRBV5-1; D gene: TRBD1; CDR3 protein: CASSSGQGAGDEQFF; CDR3 DNA: TGCGCCAGCAGCTCGGGACAGGGGGCTGGGGATGAGCAGTTCTTC
clone size: -; J gene: TRBJ1-2; V gene: TRBV6-5; D gene: TRBD1; CDR3 protein: CASRATGIFNYGYTF; CDR3 DNA: TGTGCCAGCAGGGCGACAGGGATTTTTAACTATGGCTACACCTTC
clone size: few; J gene: TRBJ1-1; V gene: TRBV12-3/TRBV12-4; D gene: TRBD1; CDR3 protein: CASSTRQGGEAFF; CDR3 DNA: TGTGCCAGCAGTACTCGACAGGGGGGGGAAGCTTTCTTT
clone size: -; J gene: TRBJ2-5; V gene: TRBV10-1; D gene: TRBD1; CDR3 protein: CASSDRGTGQETQYF; CDR3 DNA: TGCGCCAGCAGTGACCGCGGGACAGGTCAAGAGACCCAGTACTTC
clone size: few; J gene: TRBJ2-4; V gene: TRBV28; D gene: TRBD1; CDR3 protein: CASRGQGLAKNIQYF; CDR3 DNA: TGTGCCAGCAGGGGACAGGGACTAGCCAAAAACATTCAGTACTTC
clone size: -; J gene: TRBJ2-1; V gene: TRBV5-6; D gene: TRBD1; CDR3 protein: CASSFWTGYYNEQFF; CDR3 DNA: TGTGCCAGCAGCTTTTGGACAGGGTACTACAATGAGCAGTTCTTC
clone size: -; J gene: TRBJ2-5; V gene: TRBV5-6; D gene: -; CDR3 protein: CASSLGEIQTQYF; CDR3 DNA: TGTGCCAGCAGCTTGGGGGAAATTCAGACCCAGTACTTC
clone size: -; J gene: TRBJ2-1; V gene: TRBV5-6; D gene: -; CDR3 protein: CASSFLGSASSYNEQFF; CDR3 DNA: TGTGCCAGCAGCTTCTTAGGTTCAGCTAGCTCCTACAATGAGCAGTTCTTC
clone size: -; J gene: TRBJ2-1; V gene: TRBV15; D gene: -; CDR3 protein: CATSSRQSNEQFF; CDR3 DNA: TGTGCCACCAGCAGCAGACAGAGCAATGAGCAGTTCTTC
clone size: few; J gene: TRBJ1-2; V gene: TRBV2; D gene: -; CDR3 protein: CASSPSGNSYGYTF; CDR3 DNA: TGTGCCAGCAGTCCCTCAGGGAACAGCTATGGCTACACCTTC
clone size: -; J gene: TRBJ2-7; V gene: TRBV6-2/TRBV6-3; D gene: -; CDR3 protein: CASSSTTTQWQGSYEQYF; CDR3 DNA: TGTGCCAGCAGTTCAACAACTACCCAATGGCAGGGAAGCTACGAGCAGTACTTC
clone size: -; J gene: TRBJ1-5; V gene: TRBV7-6; D gene: -; CDR3 protein: CASSFPTANSNQPQHF; CDR3 DNA: TGTGCCAGCAGCTTTCCGACGGCAAATAGCAATCAGCCCCAGCATTTT
clone size: -; J gene: TRBJ2-3; V gene: TRBV9; D gene: -; CDR3 protein: CASSVAADTQYF; CDR3 DNA: TGTGCCAGCAGCGTAGCAGCAGATACGCAGTATTTT
clone size: -; J gene: TRBJ1-2; V gene: TRBV28; D gene: -; CDR3 protein: CASNSGRRDGYTF; CDR3 DNA: TGTGCCAGCAACTCGGGTAGGAGGGATGGCTACACCTTC
clone size: -; J gene: TRBJ2-5; V gene: TRBV7-9; D gene: -; CDR3 protein: CASNRGDQETQYF; CDR3 DNA: TGTGCCAGCAACCGCGGGGACCAAGAGACCCAGTACTTC
clone size: few; J gene: TRBJ1-6; V gene: TRBV6-5; D gene: TRBD1; CDR3 protein: CASSSRHRGYNSPLHF; CDR3 DNA: TGTGCCAGCAGTTCCCGGCACAGGGGCTACAATTCACCCCTCCACTTT
clone size: few; J gene: TRBJ1-4; V gene: TRBV29-1; D gene: -; CDR3 protein: CSARDGETNEKLFF; CDR3 DNA: TGCAGCGCCCGGGACGGCGAAACTAATGAAAAACTGTTTTTT
clone size: many; J gene: TRBJ2-5; V gene: TRBV5-1; D gene: TRBD1; CDR3 protein: CASQPGQGPETQYF; CDR3 DNA: TGCGCCAGCCAGCCTGGACAGGGACCGGAGACCCAGTACTTC
clone size: -; J gene: TRBJ2-7; V gene: TRBV5-1; D gene: TRBD2; CDR3 protein: CASSSGLAGARSYEQYF; CDR3 DNA: TGCGCCAGCAGCTCAGGACTAGCGGGGGCCCGATCCTACGAGCAGTACTTC
clone size: few; J gene: TRBJ2-3; V gene: TRBV7-9; D gene: TRBD1; CDR3 protein: CASSPTRGQRTDTQYF; CDR3 DNA: TGTGCCAGCAGCCCCACCAGGGGGCAGCGCACAGATACGCAGTATTTT
clone size: few; J gene: TRBJ2-7; V gene: TRBV6-5; D gene: TRBD1; CDR3 protein: CASSTRQGNDEQYF; CDR3 DNA: TGTGCCAGCAGCACCCGACAGGGGAATGACGAGCAGTACTTC
clone size: -; J gene: TRBJ1-1; V gene: TRBV6-1; D gene: -; CDR3 protein: CASSEDVQRDTEAFF; CDR3 DNA: TGTGCCAGCAGTGAAGACGTACAGCGGGACACTGAAGCTTTCTTT
clone size: -; J gene: TRBJ2-3; V gene: TRBV7-2; D gene: TRBD2; CDR3 protein: CASSLSTSGDTDTQYF; CDR3 DNA: TGTGCCAGCAGCTTGAGTACTAGCGGTGACACAGATACGCAGTATTTT
clone size: -; J gene: TRBJ2-5; V gene: TRBV7-2; D gene: -; CDR3 protein: CASSLDFRGRTQYF; CDR3 DNA: TGTGCCAGCAGCTTAGACTTCCGAGGGCGGACCCAGTACTTC